These T cell receptor beta chains were read from a single sample in a study of control samples from healthy donors and cancer patients. Assay used: immunoSEQ multiplex PCR; TCRdb lists only in-frame clones, some missing. The sample includes around 110,000 clones, about 94% seen only once; the top ten take around 2.5%. Sample: blood. These receptors were taken from a young man in good health. CDR3s include the opening cysteine and the closing phenylalanine or tryptophan.

V gene: TRBV6-6
J gene: TRBJ2-5
CDR3 protein: CASSRTGALETQYF

V gene: TRBV5-1
J gene: TRBJ1-1
CDR3 protein: CASSLASGRMNTEAFF

V gene: TRBV27
J gene: TRBJ1-5
CDR3 protein: CASSPTRGEENQPQHF

V gene: TRBV12-3/TRBV12-4
J gene: TRBJ1-1
CDR3 protein: CASSSQVHTEAFF

V gene: TRBV7-3
J gene: TRBJ2-2
CDR3 protein: CASSPPVPGELFF

V gene: TRBV28
J gene: TRBJ1-1
CDR3 protein: CASSKIPGTTNTEAFF

V gene: TRBV6-4
J gene: TRBJ1-6
CDR3 protein: CASSPSGGDSPLHF

V gene: TRBV24-1
J gene: TRBJ1-2
CDR3 protein: CATSEGSDGYTF

V gene: TRBV19
J gene: TRBJ2-4
CDR3 protein: CASRDRGTKNIQYF

V gene: TRBV4-1
J gene: TRBJ1-4
CDR3 protein: CASSQDNQDPSKLFF

V gene: TRBV9
J gene: TRBJ1-2
CDR3 protein: CASSSLLTGTQGYGYTF

V gene: TRBV6-4
J gene: TRBJ2-2
CDR3 protein: CASSLLAGALNTGELFF

V gene: TRBV5-1
J gene: TRBJ2-7
CDR3 protein: CASSLTQGWTYEQYF

V gene: TRBV5-6
J gene: TRBJ1-2
CDR3 protein: CASSPRGSHYGYTF

V gene: TRBV14
J gene: TRBJ2-3
CDR3 protein: CASSQGIRLAGEYTQYF

V gene: TRBV6-6
J gene: TRBJ1-4
CDR3 protein: CASSPTPGQGGSEKLFF

V gene: TRBV5-4
J gene: TRBJ2-2
CDR3 protein: CASSHKRGLTGELFF

V gene: TRBV3-1/TRBV3-2
J gene: TRBJ2-2
CDR3 protein: CASSQGLFGQGAPGELFF

V gene: TRBV10-2
J gene: TRBJ1-3
CDR3 protein: CASSHPSGQRGNTIYF

V gene: TRBV5-1
J gene: TRBJ1-1
CDR3 protein: CASSLTRGTEAFF

V gene: TRBV27
J gene: TRBJ2-7
CDR3 protein: CASSLLTSDEQYF

V gene: TRBV28
J gene: TRBJ2-5
CDR3 protein: CASSSFRRGAGETQYF

V gene: TRBV27
J gene: TRBJ1-2
CDR3 protein: CASRRGGTRGYTF

V gene: TRBV27
J gene: TRBJ1-2
CDR3 protein: CASKVPGGGYTF

V gene: TRBV24-1
J gene: TRBJ2-3
CDR3 protein: CATSDLRGQGPDTQYF

V gene: TRBV12-2
J gene: TRBJ1-1
CDR3 protein: CASRRICQGSLFF

V gene: TRBV27
J gene: TRBJ2-2
CDR3 protein: CASSYRRGTGELFF

V gene: TRBV7-2
J gene: TRBJ1-1
CDR3 protein: CASSLDVQKNTEAFF

V gene: TRBV10-3
J gene: TRBJ1-1
CDR3 protein: CAISESGAAEAFF

V gene: TRBV9
J gene: TRBJ2-1
CDR3 protein: CASSLRAAGAYNEQFF

V gene: TRBV5-4
J gene: TRBJ2-7
CDR3 protein: CASSPRQGPLEQYF

V gene: TRBV14
J gene: TRBJ2-1
CDR3 protein: CASSPTRAGGRQFF

V gene: TRBV19
J gene: TRBJ1-2
CDR3 protein: CASSIAGANYGYTF

V gene: TRBV7-9
J gene: TRBJ2-1
CDR3 protein: CASSFAGTRSYNEQFF

V gene: TRBV18
J gene: TRBJ1-5
CDR3 protein: CASSLGTGVQPQHF

V gene: TRBV14
J gene: TRBJ1-1
CDR3 protein: CASSQGHRGVRTEAFF

V gene: TRBV6-5
J gene: TRBJ2-1
CDR3 protein: CASNQLAGGHNEQFF

V gene: TRBV5-1
J gene: TRBJ2-1
CDR3 protein: CASSLAGGAYNEQFF

V gene: TRBV28
J gene: TRBJ1-5
CDR3 protein: CASSFSGRIQPQHF

V gene: TRBV6-5
J gene: TRBJ2-5
CDR3 protein: CASSYATGTGLETQYF

V gene: TRBV6-5
J gene: TRBJ1-6
CDR3 protein: CAGGLSSYNSPLHF

V gene: TRBV28
J gene: TRBJ2-5
CDR3 protein: CASSTQDRVKETQYF

V gene: TRBV7-9
J gene: TRBJ1-1
CDR3 protein: CASSDANTEAFF

V gene: TRBV5-6
J gene: TRBJ2-1
CDR3 protein: CASSITSGGNNEQFF

V gene: TRBV6-4
J gene: TRBJ2-3
CDR3 protein: CASSDLTDTQYF

V gene: TRBV27
J gene: TRBJ1-6
CDR3 protein: CASSLPVGEVGNSPLHF

V gene: TRBV6-5
J gene: TRBJ2-7
CDR3 protein: CASSLYEQYF

V gene: TRBV7-6
J gene: TRBJ1-3
CDR3 protein: CASRPAPGDGSGNTIYF

V gene: TRBV7-7
J gene: TRBJ1-5
CDR3 protein: CASSSGRRGSNQPQHF

V gene: TRBV19
J gene: TRBJ2-3
CDR3 protein: CASSRQHTDTQYF

V gene: TRBV7-9
J gene: TRBJ1-2
CDR3 protein: CASSLAGVGYTF

V gene: TRBV19
J gene: TRBJ1-1
CDR3 protein: CASSFRGEAFF

V gene: TRBV27
J gene: TRBJ2-1
CDR3 protein: CASSSTPWYNEQFF

V gene: TRBV2
J gene: TRBJ2-1
CDR3 protein: CASSEVRGGSYNEQFF

V gene: TRBV13
J gene: TRBJ1-1
CDR3 protein: CASSPPINTEAFF

V gene: TRBV3-1/TRBV3-2
J gene: TRBJ2-5
CDR3 protein: CASSQAGGTQYF

V gene: TRBV27
J gene: TRBJ1-1
CDR3 protein: CASRNQARDTEAFF

V gene: TRBV29-1
J gene: TRBJ2-1
CDR3 protein: CSVKRAGQYNEQFF

V gene: TRBV7-8
J gene: TRBJ2-2
CDR3 protein: CASSYTGGADTGELFF